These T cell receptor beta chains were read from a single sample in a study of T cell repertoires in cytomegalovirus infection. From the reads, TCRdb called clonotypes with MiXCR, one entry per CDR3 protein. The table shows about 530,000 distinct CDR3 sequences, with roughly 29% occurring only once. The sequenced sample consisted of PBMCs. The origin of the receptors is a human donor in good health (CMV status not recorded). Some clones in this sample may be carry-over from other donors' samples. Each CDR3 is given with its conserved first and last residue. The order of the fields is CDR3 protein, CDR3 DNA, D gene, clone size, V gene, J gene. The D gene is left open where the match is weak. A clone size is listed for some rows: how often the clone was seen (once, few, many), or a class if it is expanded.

CDR3: CSARDSSTFNEQFF; DNA: TGCAGTGCTAGAGATTCGTCTACTTTCAATGAGCAGTTCTTC; D: NA; size: many; V: TRBV20-1; J: TRBJ2-1
CDR3: CASSVLSGSEQFF; DNA: TGTGCCAGCAGCGTATTAAGCGGGAGTGAGCAGTTCTTC; D: TRBD2; size: NA; V: TRBV11-3; J: TRBJ2-1
CDR3: CASSYGTSLQTQYF; DNA: TGTGCCAGCAGTTACGGGACTAGCCTACAGACCCAGTACTTC; D: TRBD2; size: few; V: TRBV6-5; J: TRBJ2-5
CDR3: CASSLTGSRSETQYF; DNA: TGCGCCAGCAGCCTGACAGGGTCAAGGTCGGAGACCCAGTACTTC; D: TRBD1; size: few; V: TRBV5-1; J: TRBJ2-5
CDR3: CASRPGQGYQPQHF; DNA: TGTGCCAGCAGGCCGGGACAGGGTTATCAGCCCCAGCATTTT; D: TRBD1; size: NA; V: TRBV27; J: TRBJ1-5
CDR3: CATSDPRLAGEPDTQYF; DNA: TGTGCCACCAGTGACCCAAGACTAGCGGGAGAACCAGATACGCAGTATTTT; D: TRBD2; size: few; V: TRBV24-1; J: TRBJ2-3
CDR3: CASSYLRVAGSPEAFF; DNA: TGTGCCAGCAGTTACCTCAGGGTTGCGGGGTCACCTGAAGCTTTCTTT; D: NA; size: NA; V: TRBV6-2/TRBV6-3; J: TRBJ1-1
CDR3: CASSFTPGRWGTGDTQYF; DNA: TGTGCCAGCAGTTTCACGCCGGGACGGTGGGGCACCGGAGATACGCAGTATTTT; D: NA; size: few; V: TRBV28; J: TRBJ2-3
CDR3: CSVGVGTEAFF; DNA: TGCAGCGTTGGGGTAGGCACTGAAGCTTTCTTT; D: NA; size: NA; V: TRBV29-1; J: TRBJ1-1
CDR3: CASSYSTVYGYTF; DNA: TGTGCCAGCAGTTACTCCACAGTCTATGGCTACACCTTC; D: NA; size: NA; V: TRBV6-2/TRBV6-3; J: TRBJ1-2
CDR3: CASSPQSRTETQYF; DNA: TGTGCCAGCAGCCCCCAATCTAGGACGGAGACCCAGTACTTC; D: NA; size: NA; V: TRBV7-9; J: TRBJ2-5
CDR3: CASSGSGTALREQFF; DNA: TGTGCCAGCAGCGGATCCGGGACTGCCCTCAGGGAGCAGTTCTTC; D: NA; size: many; V: TRBV7-2; J: TRBJ2-1
CDR3: CASISSGYGYTF; DNA: TGTGCCAGCATCAGTTCCGGCTATGGCTACACCTTC; D: NA; size: once; V: TRBV6-2/TRBV6-3; J: TRBJ1-2
CDR3: CASTPTVLETQYF; DNA: TGTGCCAGCACCCCGACTGTGCTAGAGACCCAGTACTTC; D: NA; size: NA; V: TRBV28; J: TRBJ2-5
CDR3: CASSLFGQGSQETQYF; DNA: TGTGCCAGCAGCTTGTTTGGCCAGGGGAGCCAAGAGACCCAGTACTTC; D: NA; size: NA; V: TRBV5-4; J: TRBJ2-5
CDR3: CASSPLGSAQYF; DNA: TGTGCCAGCAGCCCGCTAGGTTCGGCGCAGTATTTT; D: NA; size: few; V: TRBV7-2; J: TRBJ2-3